Listed here are 2 T cell receptor beta chains from one sample, sequenced in a study of T-cell memory formation after mild COVID-19 (dated by TCRdb to the early 2020s). Library construction relied on 5' RACE. TCRdb names Illumina NovaSeq 6000 as the instrument used. In-frame beta chains were kept once TCRdb had trimmed the public reads at Q25 with fastp and called clones with MiXCR. Merged by CDR3 protein, the rows form single entries marked with the most common genes and DNA. The sample table shows 450,000 to 700,000 distinct CDR3 sequences, and over 15% are seen once. Clones ranked in the top ten supply about 12% of the sample. Material for sequencing was PBMCs or a T cell subset sorted from them (not recorded which). The receptors come from an adult woman who had mild COVID-19 (a few samples of this study predate the infection). The sample titles of this study are shuffled in the database, so cell type and time point are left out; the donor was told from shared clones.

This clonotype has just a few counts. The chain employs TRBV7-2 and TRBJ1-5, with 7 bases that match TRBD1. Per the germline V gene, CDR1 is SGHTA and CDR2 is FQGNSA. CDR3 size: 17 residues. J lost 0 bases, V lost 1 base, and 6 bases had no gene match. The CDR3 here is CASSLDRTGYSNQPQHF. CDR3 DNA: TGTGCCAGCAGCTTAGACCGGACAGGTTATAGCAATCAGCCCCAGCATTTT. Supplemented by reference TRBV7-2 and TRBJ1-5, the full variable domain reads GAGVSQSPSNKVTEKGKDVELRCDPISGHTALYWYRQSLGQGLEFLIYFQGNSAPDKSGLPSDRFSAERTGGSVSTLTIQRTQQEDSAVYLCASSLDRTGYSNQPQHFGDGTRLSIL.

This clonotype was seen only a few times. This chain connects TRBV7-2 to TRBJ2-3, with TRBD2 matching over 7 bases. Germline-derived CDR1 and CDR2 are SGHTA and FQGNSA. This CDR3 is built from 15 residues. Trimming at V came to 4 bases and at J to 2 bases, leaving 6 bases not matched to a gene. The CDR3 reads CASSSSSGPTDTQYF. CDR3 nucleotide sequence: TGTGCCAGCAGCTCCTCTAGCGGCCCCACAGATACGCAGTATTTT.